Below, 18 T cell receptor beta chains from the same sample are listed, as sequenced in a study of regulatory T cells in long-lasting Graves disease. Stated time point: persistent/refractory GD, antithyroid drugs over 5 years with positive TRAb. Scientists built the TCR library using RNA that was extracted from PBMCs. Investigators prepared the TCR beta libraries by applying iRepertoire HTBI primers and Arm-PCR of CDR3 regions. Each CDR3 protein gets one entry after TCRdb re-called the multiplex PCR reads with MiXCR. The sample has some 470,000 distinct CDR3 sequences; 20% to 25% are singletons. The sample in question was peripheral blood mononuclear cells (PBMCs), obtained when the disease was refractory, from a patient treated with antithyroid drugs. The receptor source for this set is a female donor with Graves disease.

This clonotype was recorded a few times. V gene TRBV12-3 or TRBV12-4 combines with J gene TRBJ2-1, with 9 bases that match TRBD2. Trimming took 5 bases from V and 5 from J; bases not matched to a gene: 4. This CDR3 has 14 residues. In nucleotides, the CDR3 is TGTGCCAGCAGTCTGGGACTAGCAAACAATGAGCAGTTCTTC. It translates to CASSLGLANNEQFF.

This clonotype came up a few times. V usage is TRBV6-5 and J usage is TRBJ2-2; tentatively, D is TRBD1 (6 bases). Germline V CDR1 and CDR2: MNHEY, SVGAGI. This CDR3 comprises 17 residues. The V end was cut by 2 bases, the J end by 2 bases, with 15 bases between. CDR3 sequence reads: CASSYGVGASNTGELFF. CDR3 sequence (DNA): TGTGCCAGCAGTTACGGCGTGGGGGCTAGTAACACCGGGGAGCTGTTTTTT.

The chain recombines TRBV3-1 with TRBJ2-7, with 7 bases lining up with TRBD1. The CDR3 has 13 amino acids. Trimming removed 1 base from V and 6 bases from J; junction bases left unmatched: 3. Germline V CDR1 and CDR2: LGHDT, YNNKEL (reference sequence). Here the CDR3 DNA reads TGTGCCAGCAGCCAAGGGGACAGCAGCGAGCAGTACTTC. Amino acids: CASSQGDSSEQYF.

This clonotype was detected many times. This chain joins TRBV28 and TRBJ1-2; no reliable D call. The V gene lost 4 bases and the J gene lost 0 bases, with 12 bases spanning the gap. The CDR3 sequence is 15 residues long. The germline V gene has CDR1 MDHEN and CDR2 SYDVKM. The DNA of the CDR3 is TGTGCCAGCAGTTACGGTAGTACAGCTAACTATGGCTACACCTTC. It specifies CASSYGSTANYGYTF.

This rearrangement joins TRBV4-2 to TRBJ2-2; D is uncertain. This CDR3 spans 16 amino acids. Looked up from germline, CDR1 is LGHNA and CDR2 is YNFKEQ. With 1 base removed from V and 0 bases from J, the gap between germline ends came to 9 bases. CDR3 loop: CASSQGAASNTGELFF. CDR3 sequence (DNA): TGTGCCAGCAGCCAAGGGGCAGCATCGAACACCGGGGAGCTGTTTTTT.

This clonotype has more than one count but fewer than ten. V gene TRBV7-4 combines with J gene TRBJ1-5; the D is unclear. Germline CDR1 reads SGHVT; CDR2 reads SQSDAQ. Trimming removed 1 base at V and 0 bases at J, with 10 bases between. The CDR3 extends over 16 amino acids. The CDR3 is CASSLGGKNSNQPQHF. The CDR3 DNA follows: TGTGCCAGCAGCTTAGGTGGAAAAAATAGCAATCAGCCCCAGCATTTT.

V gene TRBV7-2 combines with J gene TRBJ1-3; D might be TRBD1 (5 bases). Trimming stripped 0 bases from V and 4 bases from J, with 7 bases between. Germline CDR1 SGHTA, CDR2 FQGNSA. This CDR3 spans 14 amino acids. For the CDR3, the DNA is TGTGCCAGCAGCTTAGCGACAGCCGGAAACACCATATATTTT. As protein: CASSLATAGNTIYF. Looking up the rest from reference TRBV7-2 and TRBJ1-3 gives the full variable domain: GAGVSQSPSNKVTEKGKDVELRCDPISGHTALYWYRQSLGQGLEFLIYFQGNSAPDKSGLPSDRFSAERTGGSVSTLTIQRTQQEDSAVYLCASSLATAGNTIYFGEGSWLTVV.

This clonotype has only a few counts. CDR3 bases: TGTGCCAGAATAGTAGTTAAATGGGACCCTGAAGCTTTCTTT. The encoded protein is CARIVVKWDPEAFF. This chain uses TRBV9 with TRBJ1-1; tentatively, D is TRBD1 (5 bases). The germline V gene encodes CDR1 SGDLS and CDR2 YYNGEE. The CDR3 totals 14 residues. Trimming took 8 bases from V and 6 from J, leaving 20 bases between them.

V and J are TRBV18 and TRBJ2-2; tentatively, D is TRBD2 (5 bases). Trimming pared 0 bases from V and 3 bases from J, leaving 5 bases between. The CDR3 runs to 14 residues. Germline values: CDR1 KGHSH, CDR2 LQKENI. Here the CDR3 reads CASSPPEDTGELFF. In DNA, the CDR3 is TGTGCCAGCTCACCACCGGAGGACACCGGGGAGCTGTTTTTT.

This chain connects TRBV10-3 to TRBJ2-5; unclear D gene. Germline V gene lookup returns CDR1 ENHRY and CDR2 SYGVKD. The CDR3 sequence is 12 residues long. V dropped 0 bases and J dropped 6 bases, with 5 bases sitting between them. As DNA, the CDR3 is TGTGCCATCAGTGAGTCAGAAAAGACCCAGTACTTC. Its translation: CAISESEKTQYF.

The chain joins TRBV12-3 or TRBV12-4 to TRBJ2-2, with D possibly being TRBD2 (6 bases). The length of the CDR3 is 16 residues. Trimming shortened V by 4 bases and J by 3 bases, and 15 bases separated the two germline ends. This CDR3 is CASSYHAGLYTGELFF. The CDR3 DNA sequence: TGTGCCAGCAGTTATCATGCGGGACTCTACACCGGGGAGCTGTTTTTT.

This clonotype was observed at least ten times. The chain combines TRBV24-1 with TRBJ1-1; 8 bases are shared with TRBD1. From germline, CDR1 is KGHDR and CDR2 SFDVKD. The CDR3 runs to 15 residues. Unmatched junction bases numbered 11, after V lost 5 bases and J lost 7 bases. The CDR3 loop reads CATSGDRRLRGEAFF. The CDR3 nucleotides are TGTGCCACCAGTGGGGACAGGCGGCTTCGGGGTGAAGCTTTCTTT.

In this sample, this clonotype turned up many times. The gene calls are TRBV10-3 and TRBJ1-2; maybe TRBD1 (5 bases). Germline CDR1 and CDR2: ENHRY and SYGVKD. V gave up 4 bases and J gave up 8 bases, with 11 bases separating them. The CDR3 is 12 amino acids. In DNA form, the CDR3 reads TGTGCCATCAGTGTCCAGGGCGGGGGCTACACCTTC. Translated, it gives CAISVQGGGYTF.

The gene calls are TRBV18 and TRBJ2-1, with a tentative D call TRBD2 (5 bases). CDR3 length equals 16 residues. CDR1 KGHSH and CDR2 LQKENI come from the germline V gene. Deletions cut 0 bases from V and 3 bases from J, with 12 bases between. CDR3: CASSPPTGVGYNEQFF. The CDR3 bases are TGTGCCAGCTCACCACCTACCGGGGTAGGCTACAATGAGCAGTTCTTC.

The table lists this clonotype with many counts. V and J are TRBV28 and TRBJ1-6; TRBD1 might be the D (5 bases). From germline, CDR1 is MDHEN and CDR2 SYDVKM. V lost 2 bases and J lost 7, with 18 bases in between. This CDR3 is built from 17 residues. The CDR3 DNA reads TGTGCCAGCAGTTTAGACAGCCGCCCTATTGGAAATTCACCCCTCCACTTT. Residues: CASSLDSRPIGNSPLHF.

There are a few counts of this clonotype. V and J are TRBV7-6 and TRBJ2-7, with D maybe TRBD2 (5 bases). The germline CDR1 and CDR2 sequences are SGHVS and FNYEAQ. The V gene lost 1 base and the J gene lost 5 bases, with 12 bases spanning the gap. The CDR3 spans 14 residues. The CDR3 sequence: CASSLGGPPHEQYF. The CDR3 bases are TGTGCCAGCAGCTTAGGAGGGCCGCCCCACGAGCAGTACTTC.

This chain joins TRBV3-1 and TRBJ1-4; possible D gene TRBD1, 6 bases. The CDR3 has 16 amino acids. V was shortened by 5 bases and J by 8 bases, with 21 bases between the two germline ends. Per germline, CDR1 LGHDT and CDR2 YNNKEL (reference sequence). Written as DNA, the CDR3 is TGTGCCAGCAGCACCACAGGGTGGGGACCAAACGAAAAACTGTTTTTT. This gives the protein CASSTTGWGPNEKLFF.

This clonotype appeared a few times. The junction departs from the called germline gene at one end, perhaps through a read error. CDR3 sequence reads: CAISMTGGWAGELFF. In DNA form, the CDR3 reads TGTGCCATCAGTATGACAGGGGGCTGGGCCGGGGAGCTGTTTTTT. This chain links TRBV28 with TRBJ2-2; 10 bases map to TRBD1. Germline V gene data show CDR1 as MDHEN and CDR2 as SYDVKM. The CDR3 spans 15 residues. The whole variable domain, filled in from reference TRBV28 and TRBJ2-2, reads DVKVTQSSRYLVKRTGEKVFLECVQDMDHENMFWYRQDPGLGLRLIYFSYDVKMKEKGDIPEGYSVSREKKERFSLILESASTNQTSMYLCAISMTGGWAGELFFGEGSRLTVL.